Many counts were recorded for the clone carrying this T cell receptor (beta chain). This specimen comes from a study of T cells after yellow fever vaccination. The TCR cDNA carried a universal primer site and UMIs from 5'RACE template switching. TCRdb re-called the 5' RACE reads with MiXCR, one entry per CDR3 protein. The repertoire consists of 25,000 or so distinct CDR3 sequences, with around 4.3% occurring once and the leading ten covering around two fifths. The sequence was collected from a man aged 18 to 30 who received the YFV17D yellow fever vaccine. The source was PBMCs, either bulk or a sorted T-cell subset (CD4+, CD8+, memory, or dextramer-sorted; not recorded which), collected on the day of the yellow fever booster vaccination.

This CDR3 reads CASSSSRDFNEQFF. The DNA of the CDR3 is TGTGCCAGCAGCTCGTCCCGGGACTTCAATGAGCAGTTCTTC. V usage is TRBV7-3 and J usage is TRBJ2-1; tentatively, D is TRBD2 (6 bases). V lost 4 bases and J 6 bases, leaving 13 bases between the germline ends. This CDR3 is built from 14 residues. Germline CDR1 reads SGHTA; CDR2 reads FQGTGA.